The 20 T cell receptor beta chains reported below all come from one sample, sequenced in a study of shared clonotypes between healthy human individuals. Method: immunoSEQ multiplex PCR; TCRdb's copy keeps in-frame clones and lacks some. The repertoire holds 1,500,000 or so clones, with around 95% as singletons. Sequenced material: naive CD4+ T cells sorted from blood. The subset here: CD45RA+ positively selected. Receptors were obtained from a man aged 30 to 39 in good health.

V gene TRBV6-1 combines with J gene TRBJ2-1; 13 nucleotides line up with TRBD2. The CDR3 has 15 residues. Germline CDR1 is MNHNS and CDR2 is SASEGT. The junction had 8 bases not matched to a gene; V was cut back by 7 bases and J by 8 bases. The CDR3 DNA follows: TGTGCCAGCACCCCGGGACTAGCGGGAAGAGATGAGCAGTTCTTC. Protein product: CASTPGLAGRDEQFF.

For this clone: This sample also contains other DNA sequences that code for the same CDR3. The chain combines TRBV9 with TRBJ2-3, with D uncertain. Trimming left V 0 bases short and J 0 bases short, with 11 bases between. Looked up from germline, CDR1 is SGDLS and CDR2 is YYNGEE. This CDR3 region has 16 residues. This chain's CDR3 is CASSVASGRSTDTQYF. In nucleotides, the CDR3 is TGTGCCAGCAGCGTAGCTTCTGGCCGAAGCACAGATACGCAGTATTTT.

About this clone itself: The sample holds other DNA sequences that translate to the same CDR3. The DNA for the CDR3 is TGTGCCAGCAGTGAAAGGGGCTCTGGGGCCAACGTCCTGACTTTC. It encodes CASSERGSGANVLTF. The chain joins TRBV2 to TRBJ2-6; TRBD1 is a possible D gene (5 bases). The CDR3 length is 15 residues. Trimming took off 2 bases at V and 0 bases at J, with 5 bases between the two ends. Germline lookup yields CDR1 SNHLY and CDR2 FYNNEI. The full variable domain, rest sourced from reference TRBV2 and TRBJ2-6, is EPEVTQTPSHQVTQMGQEVILRCVPISNHLYFYWYRQILGQKVEFLVSFYNNEISEKSEIFDDQFSVERPDGSNFTLKIRSTKLEDSAMYFCASSERGSGANVLTFGAGSRLTVL.

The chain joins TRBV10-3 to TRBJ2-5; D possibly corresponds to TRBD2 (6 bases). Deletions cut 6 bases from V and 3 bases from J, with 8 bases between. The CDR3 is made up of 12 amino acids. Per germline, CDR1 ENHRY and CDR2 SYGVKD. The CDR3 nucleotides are TGTGCCATCAGGGGGACTGAAGAGACCCAGTACTTC. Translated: CAIRGTEETQYF.

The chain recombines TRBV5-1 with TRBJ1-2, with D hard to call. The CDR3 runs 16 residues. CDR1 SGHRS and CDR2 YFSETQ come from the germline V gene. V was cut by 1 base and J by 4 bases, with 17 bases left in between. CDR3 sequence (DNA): TGCGCCAGCAGCTTGTCCATGGACTTCCCTTTCTATGGCTACACCTTC. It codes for CASSLSMDFPFYGYTF.

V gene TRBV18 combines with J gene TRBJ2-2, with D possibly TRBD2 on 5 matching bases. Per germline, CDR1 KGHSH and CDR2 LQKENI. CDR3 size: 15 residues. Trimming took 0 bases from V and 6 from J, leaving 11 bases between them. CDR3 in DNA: TGTGCCAGCTCACCACCGTCGGGGATGGCCGGGGAGCTGTTTTTT. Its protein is CASSPPSGMAGELFF.

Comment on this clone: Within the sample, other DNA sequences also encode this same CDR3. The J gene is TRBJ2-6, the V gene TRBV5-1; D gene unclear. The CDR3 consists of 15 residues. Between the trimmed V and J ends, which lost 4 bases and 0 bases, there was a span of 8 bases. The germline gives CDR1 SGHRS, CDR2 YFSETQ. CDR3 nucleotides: TGCGCCAGCAGCCTGGTCCGCTCTGGGGCCAACGTCCTGACTTTC. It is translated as CASSLVRSGANVLTF.

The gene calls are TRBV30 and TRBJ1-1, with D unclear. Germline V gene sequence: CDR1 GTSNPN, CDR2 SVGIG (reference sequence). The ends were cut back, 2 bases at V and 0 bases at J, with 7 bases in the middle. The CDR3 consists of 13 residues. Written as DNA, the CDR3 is TGTGCCTGGAGTAGAAACATGAACACTGAAGCTTTCTTT. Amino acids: CAWSRNMNTEAFF.

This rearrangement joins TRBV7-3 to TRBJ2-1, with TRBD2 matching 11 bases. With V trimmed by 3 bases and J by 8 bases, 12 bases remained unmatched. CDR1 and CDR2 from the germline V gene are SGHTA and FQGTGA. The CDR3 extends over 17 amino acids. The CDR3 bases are TGTGCCAGCAGCTTGGCTAGCGGGAGGATTCGTGGCTATGAGCAGTTCTTC. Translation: CASSLASGRIRGYEQFF.

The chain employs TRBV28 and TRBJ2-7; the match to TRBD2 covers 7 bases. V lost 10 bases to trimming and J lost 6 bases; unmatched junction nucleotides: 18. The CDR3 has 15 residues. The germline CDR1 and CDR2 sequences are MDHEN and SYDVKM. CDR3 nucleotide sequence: TGTGCCACCCACATGGGGTCAGAGGGAGGGGCCGAGCAGTACTTC. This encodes CATHMGSEGGAEQYF.

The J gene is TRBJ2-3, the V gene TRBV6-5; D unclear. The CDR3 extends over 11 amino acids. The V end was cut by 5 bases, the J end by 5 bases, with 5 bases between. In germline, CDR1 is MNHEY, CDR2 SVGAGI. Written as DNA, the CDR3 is TGTGCCAGCAGTGAGAGAGATACGCAGTATTTT. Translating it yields CASSERDTQYF.

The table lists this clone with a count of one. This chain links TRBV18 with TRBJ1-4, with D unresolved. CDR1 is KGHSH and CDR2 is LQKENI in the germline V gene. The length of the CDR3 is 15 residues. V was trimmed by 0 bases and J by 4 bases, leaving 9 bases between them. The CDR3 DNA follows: TGTGCCAGCTCACCACCGGGAAGTTTTAATGAAAAACTGTTTTTT. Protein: CASSPPGSFNEKLFF.

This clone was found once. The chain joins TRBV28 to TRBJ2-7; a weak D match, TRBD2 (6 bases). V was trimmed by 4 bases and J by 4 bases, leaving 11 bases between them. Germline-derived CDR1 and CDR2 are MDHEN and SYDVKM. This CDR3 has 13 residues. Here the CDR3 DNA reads TGTGCCAGCAGTTCGGGAGTTTTGTACGAGCAGTACTTC. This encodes CASSSGVLYEQYF.

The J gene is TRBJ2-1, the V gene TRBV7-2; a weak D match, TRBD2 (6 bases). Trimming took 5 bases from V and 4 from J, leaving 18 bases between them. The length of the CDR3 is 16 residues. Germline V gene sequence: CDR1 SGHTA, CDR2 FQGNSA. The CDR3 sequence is CASSPRVGGLYNEQFF. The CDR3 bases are TGTGCCAGCAGCCCGCGGGTGGGAGGTCTATACAATGAGCAGTTCTTC.

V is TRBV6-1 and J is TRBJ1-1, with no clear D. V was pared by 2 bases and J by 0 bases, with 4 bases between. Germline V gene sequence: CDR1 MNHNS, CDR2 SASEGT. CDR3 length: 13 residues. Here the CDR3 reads CASSERVNTEAFF. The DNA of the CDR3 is TGTGCCAGCAGTGAAAGGGTGAACACTGAAGCTTTCTTT.

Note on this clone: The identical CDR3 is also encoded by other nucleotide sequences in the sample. CDR3 sequence reads: CASSEIDTQYF. The CDR3 DNA reads TGTGCCAGCAGTGAAATAGATACGCAGTATTTT. The chain has TRBV6-1 and TRBJ2-3, with D uncertain. This CDR3 is 11 amino acids long. The germline V gene encodes CDR1 MNHNS and CDR2 SASEGT. Trimming stripped 2 bases from V and 5 bases from J, with 2 bases between.

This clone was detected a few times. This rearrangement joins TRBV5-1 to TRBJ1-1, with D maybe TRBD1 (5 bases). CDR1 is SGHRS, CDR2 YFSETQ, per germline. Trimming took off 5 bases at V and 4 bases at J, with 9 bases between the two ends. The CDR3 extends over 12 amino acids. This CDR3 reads CASRHDSTEAFF. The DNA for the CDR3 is TGCGCCAGCAGACATGACAGCACTGAAGCTTTCTTT. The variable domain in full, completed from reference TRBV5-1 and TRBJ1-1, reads KAGVTQTPRYLIKTRGQQVTLSCSPISGHRSVSWYQQTPGQGLQFLFEYFSETQRNKGNFPGRFSGRQFSNSRSEMNVSTLELGDSALYLCASRHDSTEAFFGQGTRLTVV.

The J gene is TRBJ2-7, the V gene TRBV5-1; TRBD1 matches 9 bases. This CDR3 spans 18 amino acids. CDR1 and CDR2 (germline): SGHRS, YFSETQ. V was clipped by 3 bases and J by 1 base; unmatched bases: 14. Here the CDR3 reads CASSSGTTGTGFSYEQYF. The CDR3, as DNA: TGCGCCAGCAGCTCGGGTACCACCGGGACAGGGTTTTCCTACGAGCAGTACTTC.

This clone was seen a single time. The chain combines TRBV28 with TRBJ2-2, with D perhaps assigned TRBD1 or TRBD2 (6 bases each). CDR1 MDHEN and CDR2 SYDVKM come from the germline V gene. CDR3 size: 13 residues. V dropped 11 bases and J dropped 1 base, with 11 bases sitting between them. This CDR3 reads CAAQGLNTGELFF. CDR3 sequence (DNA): TGTGCCGCACAGGGACTGAACACCGGGGAGCTGTTTTTT.

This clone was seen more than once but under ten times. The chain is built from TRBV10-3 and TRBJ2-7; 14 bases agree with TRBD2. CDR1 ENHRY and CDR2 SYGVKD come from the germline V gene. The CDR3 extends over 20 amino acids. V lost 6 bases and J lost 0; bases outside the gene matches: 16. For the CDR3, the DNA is TGTGCCATCAGCTCCGGGACTAGCGGGAGTGGGCCCCCGAGCTCCTACGAGCAGTACTTC. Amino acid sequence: CAISSGTSGSGPPSSYEQYF.